Included here is one T cell receptor (beta chain) sequence, with context. This table comes from immunoSEQ multiplex PCR, and its TCRdb copy is limited to in-frame clones, with some not included. Of some 66,000 clones listed, about 80% were seen once; the top ten hold 5% to 8%. The data originate from a study of blood T cell repertoires in COVID-19. This CDR3 contains 13 residues. V gave up 6 bases and J gave up 0 bases, with 5 bases separating them. Germline V gives CDR1 WNHNN, CDR2 SYGVQD (reference sequence). V usage is TRBV10-1 and J usage is TRBJ2-2; D is unresolved. The TCR comes from a man in his fifties or sixties with acute or convalescent COVID-19. The sequenced material came from peripheral blood. The CDR3 region is CASRRSNTGELFF. CDR3 bases: TGCGCCAGCAGGCGGTCGAACACCGGGGAGCTGTTTTTT.